Sequencing of this TCR beta chain was carried out in a study of CD8 T cells in ankylosing spondylitis. TCRdb re-called the 5' RACE reads through MiXCR, storing one row per CDR3 protein. The table has around 210,000 distinct CDR3 sequences, roughly 8.2% seen once. Study-level findings and limits: Disease-linked clones bore a CD8+ phenotype, appearing relatively rarely in peripheral blood. Typical of ankylosing spondylitis blood, it appeared, was a TCR beta motif of roughly eight highly homologous variants.

V was clipped by 1 base and J by 4 bases, with 13 bases between them. This CDR3 spans 14 amino acids. Germline CDR1 and CDR2: DFQATT and SNEGSKA (reference sequence). This clonotype came up many times. Its antigen is not known. The V call is TRBV20-1, the J call TRBJ1-2, with D possibly matching TRBD1 (6 bases). The sequenced material came from blood, either unsorted or a sorted T cell fraction (not recorded which). The sequence was obtained from a female donor with ankylosing spondylitis or in good health (not recorded which). CDR3 residues: CSARGSQGPYGYTF. The CDR3 coding sequence is TGCAGTGCTAGAGGTAGCCAGGGGCCCTATGGCTACACCTTC.